These 10 T cell receptor beta chains were all obtained from the same sample, sequenced in a study of T cell responses to AZD1222 COVID-19 vaccine. TCRdb's table, derived via immunoSEQ multiplex PCR, lists solely in-frame clones and lacks some. Among about 120,000 clones listed, 85% to 95% were seen once. Material: peripheral blood, obtained on day 0 of AZD1222 vaccination. These receptors were collected from an adult in good health.

This rearrangement joins TRBV30 to TRBJ1-3; D perhaps matches TRBD1 (5 bases). This CDR3 has 16 amino acids. V shed 3 bases and J shed 1 base, with 16 bases lying between them. Per germline, CDR1 GTSNPN and CDR2 SVGIG (reference sequence). In nucleotides, the CDR3 is TGTGCCTGGAGGCAAAAGGAGGGGTGGTCTGGAAACACCATATATTTT. Amino acids: CAWRQKEGWSGNTIYF. Full variable domain (outside the CDR3, taken from reference TRBV30 and TRBJ1-3): SQTIHQWPATLVQPVGSPLSLECTVEGTSNPNLYWYRQAAGRGLQLLFYSVGIGQISSEVPQNLSASRPQDRQFILSSKKLLLSDSGFYLCAWRQKEGWSGNTIYFGEGSWLTVV.

This sequence joins TRBV28 and TRBJ1-2; D uncertain. The CDR3 spans 14 residues. CDR1 MDHEN and CDR2 SYDVKM come from the germline V gene. V lost 7 bases to trimming and J lost 7 bases, with 19 bases between them. The CDR3 spells CASTKTPPKRGYTF. The CDR3 DNA reads TGTGCCAGCACCAAAACCCCCCCTAAGCGTGGCTACACCTTC.

The genes are TRBV7-2 and TRBJ1-1, with 9 bases that match TRBD1. After removal of 3 bases from V and 3 bases from J, the junction contained 11 bases not matched to a gene. Germline V CDR1 and CDR2: SGHTA, FQGNSA. The CDR3 consists of 17 residues. CDR3 region: CASSFNGQGREDTEAFF. The CDR3 DNA reads TGTGCCAGCAGCTTCAATGGACAGGGGCGGGAGGACACTGAAGCTTTCTTT. The whole variable domain, remainder taken from reference TRBV7-2 and TRBJ1-1, is GAGVSQSPSNKVTEKGKDVELRCDPISGHTALYWYRQSLGQGLEFLIYFQGNSAPDKSGLPSDRFSAERTGGSVSTLTIQRTQQEDSAVYLCASSFNGQGREDTEAFFGQGTRLTVV.

This sequence joins TRBV4-1 and TRBJ2-1, with 12 bases identical to TRBD1. The CDR3 has 18 residues. CDR1 is MGHRA, CDR2 YSYEKL, per germline. J was trimmed by 9 bases and V by 3 bases; bases with no gene match: 15. The CDR3 region is CASSQWTRDRGPRIEQFF. The CDR3 DNA reads as TGCGCCAGCAGCCAGTGGACGAGGGACAGGGGGCCAAGGATTGAGCAGTTCTTC.

The chain has TRBV7-8 and TRBJ2-1; 9 nucleotides align to TRBD2. The germline V gene encodes CDR1 SGHVS and CDR2 FQNEAQ. The ends lost 4 bases at V and 8 bases at J; junction bases unmatched: 9. The CDR3 sequence is 15 residues long. The CDR3 nucleotides read TGTGCCAGCAGCTCGCCTGGGACTAGCTCCCATGAGCAGTTCTTC. Encoded protein: CASSSPGTSSHEQFF.

The chain employs TRBV2 and TRBJ2-1; 10 positions agree with TRBD2. The CDR3 consists of 17 residues. Germline CDR1 reads SNHLY; CDR2 reads FYNNEI. V shed 4 bases, J shed 4 bases, and the junction held 10 bases outside the gene matches. CDR3: CASSAGIGLAVYNEQFF. The CDR3 bases are TGTGCCAGCAGTGCTGGCATTGGACTAGCGGTATACAATGAGCAGTTCTTC.

The genes are TRBV10-2 and TRBJ1-1; D is unresolved. V was clipped by 3 bases and J by 2 bases, with 19 bases between them. Germline-derived CDR1 and CDR2 are WSHSY and SAAADI. This CDR3 comprises 17 residues. CDR3: CASSDLSRPPFNTEAFF. CDR3 in DNA: TGCGCCAGCAGTGATCTTTCCAGGCCCCCTTTCAACACTGAAGCTTTCTTT.

The chain couples TRBV19 to TRBJ2-7; 7 nucleotides line up with TRBD2. The CDR3 length is 15 residues. V shed 2 bases and J 0 bases; nucleotides not matched to a gene: 4. Germline V lookup: CDR1 LNHDA, CDR2 SQIVND (reference sequence). This CDR3 reads CASSISGASSYEQYF. As DNA, the CDR3 is TGTGCCAGTAGTATAAGCGGGGCTAGCTCCTACGAGCAGTACTTC.

This clone was seen only once. The chain recombines TRBV28 with TRBJ2-7; D assignment may be TRBD1 or TRBD2 (6 bases each). Germline lookup yields CDR1 MDHEN and CDR2 SYDVKM. Between the trimmed V and J ends, which lost 7 bases and 3 bases, there was a span of 13 bases. CDR3 length: 13 residues. CDR3 protein: CASNPGEVYEQYF. The CDR3 region has the DNA TGTGCCAGCAACCCAGGGGAGGTCTACGAGCAGTACTTC.

This chain links TRBV19 with TRBJ2-7; 9 positions agree with TRBD1. Germline trimming cut 7 bases from V and 4 bases from J; bases unmatched to any gene: 11. Germline V gene data show CDR1 as LNHDA and CDR2 as SQIVND (reference sequence). The CDR3 extends over 15 amino acids. The CDR3 DNA sequence: TGTGCCAGTACCTTGGGGACAGGGTTAATTTACGAGCAGTACTTC. Translated, it gives CASTLGTGLIYEQYF.